Listed below are T cell receptor beta chains from one sample, sequenced in a study of control samples from healthy donors and cancer patients. The table came from immunoSEQ multiplex PCR; TCRdb's copy has only in-frame clones and leaves some out. This table has 110,000 to 150,000 clones, about nine tenths appearing once. Sequences were obtained from blood. The receptor set was obtained from a woman in her twenties or thirties in good health. The CDR3 runs from the conserved cysteine through the conserved F or W. D genes are given only for firm matches. Part of the rows lack a size; the others show once, few, many or a class for expanded clones.

j_call clone_size d_call v_call cdr3_nt cdr3_aa
TRBJ1-4 once - TRBV7-2 TGTGCCAGCGGGAGGTCTACCGCGGCTGAAAAACTGTTTTTT CASGRSTAAEKLFF
TRBJ2-1 - - TRBV28 TGTGCCAGCAGGAAGGTAGAGGGAGTGGACAATGAGCAGTTCTTC CASRKVEGVDNEQFF
TRBJ1-3 - - TRBV7-9 TGTGCCAGCAGCTCCGAGGGGAAAGGGCCTGGAAACACCATATATTTT CASSSEGKGPGNTIYF
TRBJ1-2 - TRBD1 TRBV5-1 TGCGCCAGCAGCTCCACGGGACAGGGGGCGCTGGAATCCGAGGGCTACACCTTC CASSSTGQGALESEGYTF
TRBJ2-1 - TRBD2 TRBV2 TGTGCCAGCAGTGTTCTTGGGACTAGCGGGTTTAGCTACAATGAGCAGTTCTTC CASSVLGTSGFSYNEQFF
TRBJ2-5 few - TRBV5-4 TGTGCCAGCAGCTTGCAGGGTAAAGAGACCCAGTACTTC CASSLQGKETQYF
TRBJ2-2 once - TRBV29-1 TGCAGCGTGGGAACTAGCAGGACCGGGGAGCTGTTTTTT CSVGTSRTGELFF
TRBJ2-1 once TRBD2 TRBV29-1 TGCAGCGCCCAACGGGGGGGCTCCTACAATGAGCAGTTCTTC CSAQRGGSYNEQFF
TRBJ2-6 once - TRBV29-1 TGCAGCGTTGAAGAAGAGAGGACCCCCTCTGGGGCCAACGTCCTGACTTTC CSVEEERTPSGANVLTF
TRBJ2-1 once - TRBV9 TGTGCCAGCAGCGTAGAGGTCGGCCCGCAGCCCTACAATGAGCAGTTCTTC CASSVEVGPQPYNEQFF
TRBJ2-7 - TRBD1 TRBV9 TGTGCCAGCAGCGGCGCCGGGACAGGGGTCTCCTACGAGCAGTACTTC CASSGAGTGVSYEQYF
TRBJ2-7 - - TRBV12-5 TGTGCTAGTGTCCAGGACGGGTCCTACGAGCAGTACTTC CASVQDGSYEQYF
TRBJ2-7 - TRBD1 TRBV2 TGTGCCAGCAGTGATTACAGGGGAGCCTCCTACGAGCAGTACTTC CASSDYRGASYEQYF
TRBJ1-3 - - TRBV30 TGTGCCTGGAGCGATTCTAGAAACACCATATATTTT CAWSDSRNTIYF
TRBJ1-1 - - TRBV7-3 TGTGCCAGCAGCTTACACGGAGAGAACACTGAAGCTTTCTTT CASSLHGENTEAFF
TRBJ1-6 - TRBD1 TRBV3-1/TRBV3-2 TGTGCCAGCAGCCAAGATTGGACAGGGGGATCACCCCTCCACTTT CASSQDWTGGSPLHF
TRBJ1-4 - TRBD1 TRBV6-6 TGTGCCAGCAGTTACAGGGGGCGGGAAAAACTGTTTTTT CASSYRGREKLFF
TRBJ1-2 - - TRBV28 TGTGCCAGCAGTTCCAGGGGTTCGTGGGGCTACACCTTC CASSSRGSWGYTF
TRBJ1-5 - TRBD1 TRBV11-3 TGTGCCAGCAGCCCGGGGACAGGGGCGGTTGGGCAGCCCCAGCATTTT CASSPGTGAVGQPQHF
TRBJ2-7 - TRBD2 TRBV18 TGTGCCAGCTCACCTTTTACTAGCGGGAGTAGGAGCGAGCAGTACTTC CASSPFTSGSRSEQYF
TRBJ2-7 - - TRBV11-2 TGTGCCAGCAGCTTAACCCGGGGCCCTTACGAGCAGTACTTC CASSLTRGPYEQYF
TRBJ1-6 - - TRBV27 TGTGCCAGCTACCCAGGTGGGCGAAGCTCCTATAATTCACCCCTCCACTTT CASYPGGRSSYNSPLHF
TRBJ1-1 - TRBD1 TRBV4-1 TGCGCCAGCAGCGGACGGCAGGGGGCCCTCTCTGAAGCTTTCTTT CASSGRQGALSEAFF
TRBJ2-4 - - TRBV18 TGTGCCAGCTCTTCATTAATGGCGGGGCTAGCCAAAAACATTCAGTACTTC CASSSLMAGLAKNIQYF
TRBJ1-1 - - TRBV14 TGTGCCAGCAGCCGGCAAGCCCAGGGCACTGAAGCTTTCTTT CASSRQAQGTEAFF
TRBJ1-1 once - TRBV9 TGTGCCAGCAGCGTAGTCTGGGGATTGGGCACTGAAGCTTTCTTT CASSVVWGLGTEAFF
TRBJ2-7 once - TRBV14 TGTGCCAGCAGCCAAGCAAGCGGGACATTCTCCTACGAGCAGTACTTC CASSQASGTFSYEQYF
TRBJ1-1 - TRBD1 TRBV30 TGTGCCTGGAGATCTATGCGAGGACAGGGGGCGCGGGGCAATGAAGCTTTCTTT CAWRSMRGQGARGNEAFF
TRBJ2-3 - TRBD2 TRBV6-2/TRBV6-3 TGTGCCAGCAGTTACTCGAAGTTTGCGGGAGTCACAGATACGCAGTATTTT CASSYSKFAGVTDTQYF
TRBJ1-2 - - TRBV30 TGTGCCTGGAGTGTGGCTTCGGAGTTAGTGGGCTACACCTTC CAWSVASELVGYTF
TRBJ1-4 once - TRBV28 TGTGCCAGCAGTGGGGGAGAGCTTGAAAAACTGTTTTTT CASSGGELEKLFF
TRBJ1-6 - - TRBV27 TGTGCCAGCAGTATCCTTAATTCACCCCTCCACTTT CASSILNSPLHF
TRBJ1-4 few TRBD1 TRBV28 TGTGCCCTTCAAGACAGGGCAGGTGAAAAACTGTTTTTT CALQDRAGEKLFF
TRBJ1-2 - - TRBV5-1 TGCGCCAGCAGCCGGAGCCAGGGGCGGGAGGATGGCTACACCTTC CASSRSQGREDGYTF
TRBJ1-5 - TRBD1 TRBV25-1 TGTGCCAGCAGTGAGGGTGGGGACAGTTCTCAGCCCCAGCATTTT CASSEGGDSSQPQHF
TRBJ2-7 - TRBD2 TRBV2 TGTGCCAGCAAGCGGGGCCAAGACGCTTTCTACGAGCAGTACTTC CASKRGQDAFYEQYF
TRBJ1-2 - - TRBV5-1 TGCGCCAGCAGCTCAGACAGGAGCTACACCTTC CASSSDRSYTF
TRBJ2-5 few TRBD1 TRBV7-2 TGTGCCAGCAGCTTAGCGGCTCAGGGGGCCTTGAGTCAAGAGACCCAGTACTTC CASSLAAQGALSQETQYF
TRBJ2-3 once TRBD2 TRBV18 TGTGCCAGCTCACCGGGACTAGCGGGGAGCACAGATACGCAGTATTTT CASSPGLAGSTDTQYF
TRBJ2-7 few - TRBV6-6 TGTGCCAGCAGTTACTCCTTAGCTAGTGTCGAGCAGTACTTC CASSYSLASVEQYF
TRBJ1-1 - TRBD1 TRBV5-1 TGCGCCAGCAGTTTTCTACAGGGGGAGGTCGCTGAAGCTTTCTTT CASSFLQGEVAEAFF
TRBJ2-5 - - TRBV24-1 TGTGCCACCAGTGATTCGGAATCAGAGTATCTTGAGACCCAGTACTTC CATSDSESEYLETQYF
TRBJ2-2 - - TRBV28 TGTGCCAGCAGTTTACCGTCTCTCGGGGCCACCGGGGAGCTGTTTTTT CASSLPSLGATGELFF
TRBJ2-7 - - TRBV15 TGTGCCACCAGCCCCGTTAAGCGGCCCTACGAGCAGTACTTC CATSPVKRPYEQYF
TRBJ2-2 few TRBD2 TRBV5-1 TGCGCCAGCCTGCAGGTAGCGGGAGCGAACACCGGGGAGCTGTTTTTT CASLQVAGANTGELFF
TRBJ1-2 - - TRBV6-6 TGTGCCAGCAGCCAAAGCGGGGGCGCCTCTAACTATGGCTACACCTTC CASSQSGGASNYGYTF